The rows below give T cell receptor beta chains drawn from one sample of a study of blood T cells in healthy people across ages. In TCRdb, the 5' RACE reads were re-called with MiXCR into one record per CDR3 protein. The sample consists of around 1,000,000 distinct CDR3 sequences, less than 25% of them appearing once. These records were also assigned to another study, of T cells of mothers and their children.

Input material: blood. The receptors originated from a girl aged 2 to 9 in good health. Each CDR3 is given with its conserved first and last residue. A D gene is named only where the DNA matches it firmly. Rows give clone size only sometimes, using once, few, many, or a class for an expanded clone.

j_gene | abundance | d_gene | v_gene | CDR3nt | CDR3aa
TRBJ2-1 | - | - | TRBV12-3/TRBV12-4 | TGTGCCAGCAGTTTAGCGCCCGGGAGTACCCCCTACAATGAGCAGTTCTTC | CASSLAPGSTPYNEQFF
TRBJ2-7 | - | - | TRBV7-9 | TGTGCCAGCAGCGCACGTAGGGAGGCGGCCTACGAGCAGTACTTC | CASSARREAAYEQYF
TRBJ1-4 | - | TRBD1 | TRBV7-9 | TGTGCCAGCAGCTTAATCAGCAGTGACAGGGAAGGGGAAAAACTGTTTTTT | CASSLISSDREGEKLFF
TRBJ2-7 | few | - | TRBV7-6 | TGTGCCAGCAGCTTGTTCAGGGGATCCTCCTACGAGCAGTACTTC | CASSLFRGSSYEQYF
TRBJ2-1 | - | - | TRBV7-9 | TGTGCCAGCAGCTTATCTTTAGGGGAAACCTACAATGAGCAGTTCTTC | CASSLSLGETYNEQFF
TRBJ1-5 | few | - | TRBV4-1 | TGCGCCAGCAGCCAAGTAACGGCTAATCAGCCCCAGCATTTT | CASSQVTANQPQHF
TRBJ2-5 | few | - | TRBV5-1 | TGCGCCAGCAGCTTGTTCGTCCAAGAGACCCAGTACTTC | CASSLFVQETQYF
TRBJ2-2 | - | TRBD1 | TRBV12-5 | TGTGCTCTCCCCGTCAGGGGGTCCTATGATGTCGGGGAGCTGTTTTTT | CALPVRGSYDVGELFF
TRBJ2-4 | - | - | TRBV5-5 | TGTGCCAGCAGCTTACCAGGGTTGAACATTCAGTACTTC | CASSLPGLNIQYF
TRBJ1-5 | - | - | TRBV19 | TGTGCCAGTAGGGAACAGAGGGATCAGCCCCAGCATTTT | CASREQRDQPQHF
TRBJ2-1 | - | TRBD2 | TRBV20-1 | TGCAGTGCTAGGACTAGCGCCTACAATGAGCAGTTCTTC | CSARTSAYNEQFF
TRBJ2-1 | few | TRBD2 | TRBV15 | TGTGCCACCAGCAGAGATGGCTTGGCGGGAGGTAATGAGCAGTTCTTC | CATSRDGLAGGNEQFF
TRBJ2-1 | few | - | TRBV7-3 | TGTGCCAGCAGCTTCTTAGTAGGGAGCTACCATGAGCAGTTCTTC | CASSFLVGSYHEQFF
TRBJ1-1 | few | TRBD1 | TRBV10-3 | TGTGCCATCAGGAATAAAGACAGGGGGATCGGCACTGGAGCTTTCTTT | CAIRNKDRGIGTGAFF
TRBJ1-1 | - | - | TRBV28 | TGTGCCAGCAGTCTCTTCAGGGTGTGGTCTGCGAACACTGAAGCTTTCTTT | CASSLFRVWSANTEAFF
TRBJ2-1 | - | TRBD1 | TRBV20-1 | TGCAGTGCTAGACTACAGGGGGGACAGGGTTACAATGAGCAGTTCTTC | CSARLQGGQGYNEQFF
TRBJ2-3 | few | TRBD1 | TRBV4-3 | TGCGCCAGCAGTGACACAGGGGTAATAAGCACAGATACGCAGTATTTT | CASSDTGVISTDTQYF
TRBJ2-6 | - | - | TRBV28 | TGTGCCAGCGGCTCCCAGAAGTGGGTCGAGGGGGCCAACGTCCTGACTTTC | CASGSQKWVEGANVLTF
TRBJ2-3 | - | - | TRBV6-5 | TGTGCCAGCAGCTCTTTAGAGGCGCTCCACACAGATACGCAGTATTTT | CASSSLEALHTDTQYF
TRBJ2-1 | few | - | TRBV7-9 | TGTGCCAGCACCCGTTCTGAGAACAATGAGCAGTTCTTC | CASTRSENNEQFF
TRBJ2-7 | few | - | TRBV12-3/TRBV12-4 | TGTGCCAGCACCATTTCCCGATACGAGCAGTACTTC | CASTISRYEQYF
TRBJ1-4 | - | - | TRBV15 | TGTGCCACCAGCAGAGTGGGCGGAACTAATGAAAAACTGTTTTTT | CATSRVGGTNEKLFF
TRBJ2-1 | - | - | TRBV29-1 | TGCAGCGTTGAATCTGAGGGTTACAATGAGCAGTTCTTC | CSVESEGYNEQFF
TRBJ1-4 | few | - | TRBV29-1 | TGCAGCGTTAGGAGTTTGACTAATGAAAAACTGTTTTTT | CSVRSLTNEKLFF
TRBJ2-1 | - | TRBD2 | TRBV11-2 | TGTGCCAGCAGCTTCACTAGCGGGATAAGCAATGAGCAGTTCTTC | CASSFTSGISNEQFF
TRBJ2-7 | few | TRBD1 | TRBV6-4 | TGTGCCAGCAGGGGTGGATCCAAGGACAGGTTATCCTACGAGCAGTACTTC | CASRGGSKDRLSYEQYF
TRBJ2-7 | few | - | TRBV15 | TGTGCCACCAGCGCCTTGATCGGCGGGCTTGCCTACGAGCAGTACTTC | CATSALIGGLAYEQYF
TRBJ2-5 | - | - | TRBV2 | TGTGCCAGCATCGAGACGGAGGTCCAAGAGACCCAGTACTTC | CASIETEVQETQYF
TRBJ1-5 | few | - | TRBV29-1 | TGCAGCGTGGCCCCGGGACCCAATCAGCCCCAGCATTTT | CSVAPGPNQPQHF
TRBJ1-1 | many | - | TRBV28 | TGTGCCATCCGCGGGGATACTGAAGCTTTCTTT | CAIRGDTEAFF
TRBJ2-4 | few | - | TRBV6-1 | TGTGCCAGCACGGGCGATAAAAACATTCAGTACTTC | CASTGDKNIQYF
TRBJ2-5 | - | - | TRBV6-1 | TGTGCCAGCAGTGGACCGACCTTCTTCCAAGAGACCCAGTACTTC | CASSGPTFFQETQYF
TRBJ2-3 | - | TRBD1 | TRBV5-6 | TGTGCCAGCAGCGCGTGGGACAGGGGCGGAGATACGCAGTATTTT | CASSAWDRGGDTQYF
TRBJ2-7 | - | - | TRBV29-1 | TGCAGCGTTGAGTCCTCCGGGAGCCATACCTACGAGCAGTACTTC | CSVESSGSHTYEQYF
TRBJ2-1 | - | - | TRBV20-1 | TGCAGTGCAAGAATGTTGGGGGATAATGCCCCGTCCTACAATGAGCAGTTCTTC | CSARMLGDNAPSYNEQFF
TRBJ2-3 | - | - | TRBV2 | TGTGCCAGCAGTGTTACAGGGTTAGATACGCAGTATTTT | CASSVTGLDTQYF
TRBJ2-1 | many | TRBD2 | TRBV7-7 | TGTGCTAGCAGCTCCGGACTAGCGGGGAACAATGAGCAGTTCTTC | CASSSGLAGNNEQFF
TRBJ2-7 | few | - | TRBV29-1 | TGCAGCGTTACGGGAATTGGGTACGAGCAGTACTTC | CSVTGIGYEQYF
TRBJ2-1 | few | - | TRBV5-1 | TGCGCCAGCAGCCCCCACCTCTGGGGGGCGGGCAATGAGCAGTTCTTC | CASSPHLWGAGNEQFF
TRBJ2-2 | - | - | TRBV20-1 | TGCAGTGCCTCGGATGAACAGGCCAACACCGGGGAGCTGTTTTTT | CSASDEQANTGELFF
TRBJ2-1 | - | TRBD2 | TRBV10-3 | TGTGCCATCCGAGGGGAGCGGGAGGTATACAATGAGCAGTTCTTC | CAIRGEREVYNEQFF
TRBJ1-5 | - | - | TRBV12-3/TRBV12-4 | TGCGCCAGCAGTTTCTTGGATAGCAATCAGCCCCAGCATTTT | CASSFLDSNQPQHF
TRBJ2-1 | - | TRBD2 | TRBV4-1 | TGCGCCAGCAGCCAAAAGATGGCGGGAGGCCTCTACAATGAGCAGTTCTTC | CASSQKMAGGLYNEQFF
TRBJ2-6 | - | - | TRBV10-3 | TGTGCCATCAGTGAGATTACAGGGTCTGGGGCCAACGTCCTGACTTTC | CAISEITGSGANVLTF
TRBJ1-4 | - | - | TRBV29-1 | TGCAGCGTTGAGTATCAGAGAGAGGGTGAAAAACTGTTTTTT | CSVEYQREGEKLFF
TRBJ1-4 | few | TRBD1 | TRBV12-3/TRBV12-4 | TGTGCCAGCAGTTTAGCCCAGGGGGCCGGTGAAAAACTGTTTTTT | CASSLAQGAGEKLFF
TRBJ1-2 | many | TRBD1 | TRBV6-5 | TGTGCCAGCAGCTACCAGGGGGCGTTGGGCTACACCTTC | CASSYQGALGYTF
TRBJ1-1 | - | - | TRBV6-5 | TGTGCCAGCAGCCGAGGGGTATCCACTGAAGCTTTCTTT | CASSRGVSTEAFF
TRBJ2-5 | few | - | TRBV20-1 | TGCAGTGCTAGAGATGGACGACTAGTCGCGTTCGAGACCCAGTACTTC | CSARDGRLVAFETQYF
TRBJ2-5 | - | TRBD2 | TRBV5-1 | TGCGCCAGCAGCCCTAGGCCGGCGGGGGGTCAAGAGACCCAGTACTTC | CASSPRPAGGQETQYF
TRBJ2-5 | once | - | TRBV20-1 | TGCAGTGCTAGGGCCGGAGGGACCCAGTACTTC | CSARAGGTQYF